These T cell receptor beta chains were read from a single sample in a study of blood T cell repertoires in COVID-19. Profiling relied on immunoSEQ multiplex PCR, and the TCRdb table lists in-frame clones only, not all of them. The sample includes some 240,000 clones, around 81% of them seen just once. Source material: peripheral blood. These receptors all stem from a woman in her 70s with acute or convalescent COVID-19. Each CDR3 is given with its conserved first and last residue. D genes are given only for firm matches. The listing skips clone size in some rows; elsewhere it reads once, few, many or a size class.

>TRBV23-1|TRBJ2-7|TRBD1|-
TGCGCCAGCAGGCCGGGACAGGGTGTAGACGAGCAGTACTTC
CASRPGQGVDEQYF
>TRBV7-9|TRBJ2-5|TRBD2|-
TGTGCCAGCAGCCGTCCTAGCGGGGGGTTCCAAGAGACCCAGTACTTC
CASSRPSGGFQETQYF
>TRBV5-1|TRBJ1-2|-|-
TGCGCCAGCAGCTTGAATGTGGGCGCTGTGGGGCCCAGGAGTGGCTACACCTTC
CASSLNVGAVGPRSGYTF
>TRBV5-5|TRBJ2-3|TRBD2|-
TGTGCCAGCAGCTATAGCGGGGGGGCCGTAGATACGCAGTATTTT
CASSYSGGAVDTQYF
>TRBV7-8|TRBJ2-2|-|few
TGTGCCAGCAGGCCCCTAGGGGGACCCGGGGTCGGGGAGCTGTTTTTT
CASRPLGGPGVGELFF
>TRBV9|TRBJ2-3|TRBD1|-
TGTGCCAGCAGCGTAGAGGACAGGGGGATTCCAAGAGATACGCAGTATTTT
CASSVEDRGIPRDTQYF
>TRBV7-2|TRBJ2-1|-|-
TGTGCCAGCAGCTTAGTATACAGGTCCAATGAGCAGTTCTTC
CASSLVYRSNEQFF
>TRBV5-1|TRBJ1-1|-|-
TGCGCCAGCAGCTTGGGACAAGAGTACACTGAAGCTTTCTTT
CASSLGQEYTEAFF
>TRBV29-1|TRBJ2-2|-|many
TGCAGCGTTGTCCGGACAGACTCGAACACCGGGGAGCTGTTTTTT
CSVVRTDSNTGELFF
>TRBV27|TRBJ1-2|TRBD1|-
TGTGCCAGCAGTATCGGACAGGGGAGCGGCTATGGCTACACCTTC
CASSIGQGSGYGYTF
>TRBV14|TRBJ1-4|-|once
TGTGCCAGCAGCCACGGGGGGAGCGAAAAACTGTTTTTT
CASSHGGSEKLFF
>TRBV9|TRBJ2-7|TRBD2|-
TGTGCCAGCAGCACTTCCGGGACTAGCGGCTACGAGCAGTACTTC
CASSTSGTSGYEQYF
>TRBV18|TRBJ1-1|-|few
TGTGCCAGCTCACCGGCAGGGGCTACTGAAGCTTTCTTT
CASSPAGATEAFF